This entry describes one TCR beta chain. Investigators prepared the TCR beta libraries by applying iRepertoire HTBI primers and Arm-PCR of CDR3 regions. Via MiXCR, TCRdb re-called the multiplex PCR reads, giving one row per CDR3 protein. There are approximately 300,000 distinct CDR3 sequences in the sample; 15% to 20% occur only once, and about 38% lies in the top ten. The germline gives CDR1 SGHNT, CDR2 YYREEE (reference sequence). The CDR3 spans 17 residues. J gave up 4 bases and V 4 bases, and 8 bases lay outside the gene matches. This sample stems from a study of regulatory T cells in long-lasting Graves disease. Time point in this sample: newly diagnosed GD, antithyroid drugs for less than 3 months. PBMCs were the source of the RNA used for TCR sequencing. Patients with Graves' disease were diagnosed by American Thyroid Association guidelines.

The chain couples TRBV5-4 to TRBJ2-3; 14 nucleotides line up with TRBD2. The starting material was peripheral blood mononuclear cells (PBMCs), obtained at new diagnosis, from a patient treated with antithyroid drugs. The origin of this receptor is a female donor with Graves disease. CDR3 DNA sequence: TGTGCCAGCAGCCGGGGGACTAGCGGGAGTGACGCAGATACGCAGTATTTT. Its translation: CASSRGTSGSDADTQYF.